This entry describes one T cell receptor beta chain. This receptor's antigen is unknown. Qualities for individual bases were not recorded, and no much larger clone is one base off. The sample's time point label is to be understood as: 30 days after allo-HCT. Blood from recipients was drawn roughly 28 days before transplant, then again at days 30, 100 and 180 after transplant. Nuclei Lysis Solution was used to extract genomic DNA from fresh or cryopreserved unfractionated peripheral blood mononuclear cells. TCR beta CDR3 regions were amplified from genomic DNA with the immunoSEQ assay, a bias-controlled multiplex PCR using V- and J-specific primers. A second PCR step added a proprietary barcode and Illumina adapter sequences to the CDR3 amplicons. An Illumina MiSeq instrument was used to sequence the CDR3 libraries. As for the authors' bioinformatics: Export and quality control were handled in immunoSEQ Analyzer 3.0, while downstream analyses relied on R Bioconductor and Immunarch. Only productive rearrangements within the normalized downsampled data set were used in the calculation of repertoire metrics. Pathologically expanded clonotypes were defined as those larger than 5 templates in the normalized cohort. The Inverse Simpson Index was used to measure repertoire diversity. CMV-specificity analyses were carried out on the non-normalized data set to capture all clonotypes. Held by TCRdb, this immuneACCESS table contains in-frame sequences only and omits some clones. Under half of the omission traces to an unresolved V gene where checked; the cause of the rest is unknown. Clone size and V and J calls were adopted from that table, with D and trimming inferred from the DNA. In all, the sample holds approximately 14,000 clones, and over 95% of those were seen once. About 4.4% of the sample comes from the top ten.

Measured from the cysteine to the phenylalanine, the CDR3 is 15 residues long. Of the read, only the CDR3 DNA is kept; its 45 bases are in frame from base 1. This entry belongs to a study of T cell clonotyping in hematopoietic cell transplantation (dated by TCRdb to about 2021). For the wider study: A total of under 150 blood samples were gathered in the study from roughly 37 consecutive transplant recipients along with their related donors. Recruitment of patients was conducted between September 2015 and January 2017, and follow-up was continued until September 2020 or death.

Study-level results and caveats: Sample size was limited, and cells were not sorted, so CD4 and CD8 repertoire contributions could not be separated. A decrease in recipient TCR diversity was observed after transplant, and a progressive increase in pathologically expanded clonotypes was seen from day 30 to day 180. Broader posttransplant TCR repertoire diversity was predicted by donor and pretransplant recipient Inverse Simpson Index values. Overlap with donor repertoires was found for only a small fraction of recipient repertoires, with over 97% found to appear de novo at the given depth.

This clonotype was sampled from a female patient aged 50-65 years who had an allogeneic stem cell transplant from an unrelated donor, so T cells may come from the graft donor. Some clones in this sample may be carry-over from other donors' samples. The sequence is built from TRBV1 and TRBJ2-7. TRBV1 is flagged as a pseudogene. This specimen consisted of peripheral blood mononuclear cells, obtained 30 days after allogeneic stem cell transplant. The CDR3 reads CTSSSRDGDFYEQYF. The DNA sequence is given as TGCACCAGCAGCTCCCGGGACGGGGATTTCTACGAGCAGTACTTC.